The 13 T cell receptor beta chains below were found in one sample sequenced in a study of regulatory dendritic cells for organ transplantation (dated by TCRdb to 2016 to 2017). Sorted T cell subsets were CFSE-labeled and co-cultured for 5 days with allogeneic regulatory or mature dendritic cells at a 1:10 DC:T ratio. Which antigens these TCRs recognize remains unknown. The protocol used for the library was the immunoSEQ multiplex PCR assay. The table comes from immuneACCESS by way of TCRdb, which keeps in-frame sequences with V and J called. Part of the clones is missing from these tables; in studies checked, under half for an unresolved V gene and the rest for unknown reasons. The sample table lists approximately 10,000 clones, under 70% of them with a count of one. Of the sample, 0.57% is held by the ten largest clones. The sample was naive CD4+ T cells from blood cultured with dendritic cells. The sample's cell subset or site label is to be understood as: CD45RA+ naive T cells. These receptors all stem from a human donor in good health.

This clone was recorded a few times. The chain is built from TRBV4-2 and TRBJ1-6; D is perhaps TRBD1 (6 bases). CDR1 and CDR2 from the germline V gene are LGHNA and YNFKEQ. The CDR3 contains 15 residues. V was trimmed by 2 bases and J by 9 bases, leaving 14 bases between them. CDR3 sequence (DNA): TGTGCCAGCAGCCAACCGACAGGTTTGAGTTCACCCCTCCACTTT. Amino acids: CASSQPTGLSSPLHF.

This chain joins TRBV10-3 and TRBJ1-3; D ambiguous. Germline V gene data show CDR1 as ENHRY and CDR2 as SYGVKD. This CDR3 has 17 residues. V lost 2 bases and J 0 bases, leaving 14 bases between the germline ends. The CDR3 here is CAISEMTDKLSGNTIYF. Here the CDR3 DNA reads TGTGCCATCAGTGAGATGACCGACAAACTCTCTGGAAACACCATATATTTT.

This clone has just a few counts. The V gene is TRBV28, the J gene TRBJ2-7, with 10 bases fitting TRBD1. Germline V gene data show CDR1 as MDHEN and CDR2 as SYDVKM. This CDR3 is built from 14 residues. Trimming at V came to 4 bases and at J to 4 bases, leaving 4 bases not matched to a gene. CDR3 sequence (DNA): TGTGCCAGCAGTTCCGGGACAGGGGCTTACGAGCAGTACTTC. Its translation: CASSSGTGAYEQYF.

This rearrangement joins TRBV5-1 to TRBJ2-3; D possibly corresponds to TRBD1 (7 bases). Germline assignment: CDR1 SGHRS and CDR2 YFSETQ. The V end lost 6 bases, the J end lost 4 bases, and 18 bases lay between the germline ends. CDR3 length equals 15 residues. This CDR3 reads CASTGGQGGSDTQYF. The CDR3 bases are TGCGCCAGCACAGGGGGGCAGGGGGGCTCAGATACGCAGTATTTT.

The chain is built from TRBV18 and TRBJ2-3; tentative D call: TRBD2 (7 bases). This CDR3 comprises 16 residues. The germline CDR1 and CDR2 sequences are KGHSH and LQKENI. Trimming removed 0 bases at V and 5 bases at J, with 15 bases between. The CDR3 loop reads CASSPPKRGGQDTQYF. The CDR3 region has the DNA TGTGCCAGCTCACCACCGAAGAGGGGGGGCCAAGATACGCAGTATTTT.

The DNA for the CDR3 is TGCGCCAGCCGACCCCGGGGGGGAGAAGAAGCTTTCTTT. Protein: CASRPRGGEEAFF. The genes are TRBV5-1 and TRBJ1-1, with D possibly being TRBD1 (5 bases). Germline-derived CDR1 and CDR2 are SGHRS and YFSETQ. The CDR3 loop spans 13 amino acids. Trimming left V 7 bases short and J 8 bases short, with 18 bases between.

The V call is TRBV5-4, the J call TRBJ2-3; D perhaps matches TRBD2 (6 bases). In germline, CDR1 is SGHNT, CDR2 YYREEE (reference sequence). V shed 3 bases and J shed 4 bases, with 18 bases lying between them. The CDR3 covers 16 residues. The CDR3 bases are TGTGCCAGCAGCTCCCCTGGGGGGTGGAACGCAGATACGCAGTATTTT. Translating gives CASSSPGGWNADTQYF.

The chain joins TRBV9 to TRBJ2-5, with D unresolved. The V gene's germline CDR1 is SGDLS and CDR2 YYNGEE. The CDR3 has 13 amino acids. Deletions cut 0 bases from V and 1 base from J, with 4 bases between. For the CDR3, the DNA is TGTGCCAGCAGCGTAGCCAGCCAAGAGACCCAGTACTTC. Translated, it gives CASSVASQETQYF.

As DNA, the CDR3 is TGCGCCAGCAGCTGGGGACAGAGCACCGGGGAGCTGTTTTTT. This sequence encodes CASSWGQSTGELFF. The chain employs TRBV5-1 and TRBJ2-2; 7 bases fit TRBD1. Germline CDR1 and CDR2: SGHRS and YFSETQ. This CDR3 region has 14 residues. V was pared by 3 bases and J by 4 bases, with 3 bases of the junction left unmatched.

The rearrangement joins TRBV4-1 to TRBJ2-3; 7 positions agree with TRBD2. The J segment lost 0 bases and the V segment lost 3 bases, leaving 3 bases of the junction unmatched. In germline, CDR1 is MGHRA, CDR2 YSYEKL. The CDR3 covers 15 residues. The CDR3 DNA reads TGCGCCAGCAGCCATCTAGCGGTTAGCACAGATACGCAGTATTTT. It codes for CASSHLAVSTDTQYF.

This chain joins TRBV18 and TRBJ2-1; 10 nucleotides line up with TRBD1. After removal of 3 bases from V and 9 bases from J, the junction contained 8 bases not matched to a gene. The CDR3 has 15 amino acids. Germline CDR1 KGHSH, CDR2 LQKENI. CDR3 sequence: CASSPRTGGSGEQFF. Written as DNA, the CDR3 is TGTGCCAGCTCACCGAGGACAGGGGGATCGGGTGAGCAGTTCTTC.

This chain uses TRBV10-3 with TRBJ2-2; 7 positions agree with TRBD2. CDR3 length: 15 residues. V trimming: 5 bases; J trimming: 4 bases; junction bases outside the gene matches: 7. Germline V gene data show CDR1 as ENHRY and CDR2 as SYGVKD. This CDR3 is CAISNPGGVTGELFF. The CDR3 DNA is TGTGCCATCAGTAACCCTGGGGGGGTCACCGGGGAGCTGTTTTTT.

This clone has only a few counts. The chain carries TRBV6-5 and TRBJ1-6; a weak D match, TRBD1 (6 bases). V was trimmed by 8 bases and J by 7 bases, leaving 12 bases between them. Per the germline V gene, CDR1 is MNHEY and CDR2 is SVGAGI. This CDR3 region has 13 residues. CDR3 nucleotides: TGTGCCAGCCACAGGGTAAACAATTCACCCCTCCACTTT. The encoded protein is CASHRVNNSPLHF.